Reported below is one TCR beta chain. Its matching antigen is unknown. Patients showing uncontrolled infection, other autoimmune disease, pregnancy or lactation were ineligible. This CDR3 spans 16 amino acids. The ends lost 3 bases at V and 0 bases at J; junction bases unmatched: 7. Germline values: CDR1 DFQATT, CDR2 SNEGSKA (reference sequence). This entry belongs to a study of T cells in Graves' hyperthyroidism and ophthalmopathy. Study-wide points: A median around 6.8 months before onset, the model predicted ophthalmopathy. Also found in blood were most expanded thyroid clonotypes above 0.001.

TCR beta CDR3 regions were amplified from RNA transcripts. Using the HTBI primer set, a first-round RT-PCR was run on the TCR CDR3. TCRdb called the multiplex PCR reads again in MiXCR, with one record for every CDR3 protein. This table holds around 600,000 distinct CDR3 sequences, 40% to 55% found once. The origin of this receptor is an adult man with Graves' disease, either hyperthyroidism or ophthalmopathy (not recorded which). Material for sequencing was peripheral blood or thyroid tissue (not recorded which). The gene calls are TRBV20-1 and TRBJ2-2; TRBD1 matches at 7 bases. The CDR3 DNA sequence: TGCAGTGCTAGGTGGGAAGGGGGCCCGAACACCGGGGAGCTGTTTTTT. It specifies CSARWEGGPNTGELFF.